One sample yielded the 23 T cell receptor beta chains listed below, sequenced in a study of response to subunit inactivated influenza vaccine. TCRdb redid the calling of the RT-PCR reads with MiXCR, one entry per CDR3 protein. Counted here are 200,000 to 300,000 distinct CDR3 sequences, 12% occurring once; the ten biggest clones make up 7.8%. The specimen was non-naive T cells sorted from PBMCs, collected around two weeks before vaccination. These receptors originate from a man in his forties or fifties who received an inactivated influenza vaccine.

This rearrangement joins TRBV7-2 to TRBJ2-5; D may be TRBD1 or TRBD2 (5 bases each). The germline CDR1 and CDR2 sequences are SGHTA and FQGNSA. V was cut by 1 base and J by 2 bases, with 14 bases left in between. CDR3 length equals 16 residues. Here the CDR3 reads CASSLEGRTGQETQYF. For the CDR3, the DNA is TGTGCCAGCAGCTTAGAGGGACGGACGGGACAAGAGACCCAGTACTTC.

The chain joins TRBV11-1 to TRBJ2-6; 14 nucleotides align to TRBD2. CDR3 length equals 19 residues. Germline V gives CDR1 SGHAT, CDR2 FQDESV (reference sequence). Trimming removed 6 bases from V and 1 base from J; junction bases left unmatched: 8. CDR3 nucleotides: TGTGCCAGCAGGGCGACCAGGACTAGCGGGGGGTCTGGGGCCAACGTCCTGACTTTC. It specifies CASRATRTSGGSGANVLTF.

This rearrangement joins TRBV3-1 to TRBJ2-3; D may be TRBD2 (6 bases). Trimming pared 3 bases from V and 2 bases from J, leaving 15 bases between. Germline V gene lookup returns CDR1 LGHDT and CDR2 YNNKEL (reference sequence). This CDR3 has 16 amino acids. The chain's CDR3 is CASSHRGSRNTDTQYF. In nucleotides, the CDR3 is TGTGCCAGCAGCCACCGGGGGAGTCGGAACACAGATACGCAGTATTTT.

This clonotype showed up just a few times. This chain links TRBV7-3 with TRBJ2-1, with 11 bases aligning to TRBD1. The V gene end was trimmed by 5 bases and the J gene end by 8 bases; junction bases not matched to a gene: 5. Germline CDR1 SGHTA, CDR2 FQGTGA. The CDR3 totals 14 residues. CDR3 bases: TGTGCCAGCAGCACCGGGACAGGGGGGCATGAGCAGTTCTTC. This gives the protein CASSTGTGGHEQFF.

This clonotype came up many times. V usage is TRBV18 and J usage is TRBJ1-1, with a tentative D call TRBD1 (6 bases). V was pared by 1 base and J by 6 bases, with 6 bases between. CDR1 is KGHSH and CDR2 is LQKENI in the germline V gene. The CDR3 contains 12 residues. The CDR3 loop is CASSPQGAEAFF. As DNA, the CDR3 is TGTGCCAGCTCACCACAGGGGGCTGAAGCTTTCTTT.

To note about this clonotype: The junction does not match germline at one end; this may be a read error. The chain carries TRBV12-3 or TRBV12-4 and TRBJ2-3; 8 bases line up with TRBD2. There are 15 residues in the CDR3. The CDR3, as DNA: TGTGCCAGCAGTCTAGCGGGTTTCTCCACAGATACGCAGTATTTT. Encoded protein: CASSLAGFSTDTQYF.

The chain has TRBV29-1 and TRBJ2-3; D is ambiguous. Per germline, CDR1 SQVTM and CDR2 ANQGSEA. This CDR3 spans 13 amino acids. Trimming shortened V by 1 base and J by 6 bases, and 11 bases separated the two germline ends. CDR3 region: CSVEVGITDTQYF. In nucleotides, the CDR3 is TGCAGCGTTGAAGTGGGGATAACGGATACGCAGTATTTT.

This clonotype was detected ten times or more. The V gene is TRBV4-3, the J gene TRBJ2-1; the match to TRBD2 covers 7 bases. The CDR3 is made up of 17 amino acids. V shed 0 bases and J 5 bases; nucleotides not matched to a gene: 10. Germline V lookup: CDR1 LGHNA, CDR2 YSLEER. CDR3 coding DNA: TGCGCCAGCAGCCAAGAAGTATCTGGCGGGAGACACAATGAGCAGTTCTTC. Encoded protein: CASSQEVSGGRHNEQFF.

This clonotype has a handful of counts. The rearrangement joins TRBV5-1 to TRBJ1-4; D uncertain. With 0 bases removed from V and 8 bases from J, the gap between germline ends came to 11 bases. Germline lookup yields CDR1 SGHRS and CDR2 YFSETQ. This CDR3 is 14 amino acids long. The CDR3: CASSLGHMEEKLFF. As DNA, the CDR3 is TGCGCCAGCAGCTTGGGTCATATGGAGGAAAAACTGTTTTTT.

This clonotype has just a few counts. The genes are TRBV5-1 and TRBJ2-3, with D perhaps assigned TRBD1 or TRBD2 (5 bases each). Germline loops: CDR1 SGHRS, CDR2 YFSETQ. V gave up 6 bases and J gave up 0 bases, with 11 bases separating them. The length of the CDR3 is 14 residues. The CDR3 DNA is TGCGCCAGCACTCCGAGGGGTAGCACAGATACGCAGTATTTT. The encoded protein is CASTPRGSTDTQYF.

The gene calls are TRBV20-1 and TRBJ2-1, with 13 bases aligning to TRBD2. Germline CDR1 and CDR2: DFQATT and SNEGSKA (reference sequence). V lost 3 bases to trimming and J lost 8 bases; unmatched junction nucleotides: 1. The length of the CDR3 is 13 residues. The CDR3 here is CSARGLAGHEQFF. The CDR3 DNA reads as TGCAGTGCTAGGGGACTAGCGGGACATGAGCAGTTCTTC.

About this clonotype itself: The junction shows a germline mismatch at one end, possibly a read error. The V and J genes are TRBV7-7 and TRBJ2-5; 15 nucleotides line up with TRBD2. This CDR3 region has 15 residues. Germline lookup yields CDR1 SSHAT and CDR2 FNYEAQ (reference sequence). The CDR3 coding sequence is TGTGCTAGCAGCTTGGGACTAGCGGGGGGAGAGACCCAGTACTTC. It yields the protein CASSLGLAGGETQYF.

Ten or more counts support this clonotype. The chain links TRBV4-1 to TRBJ1-5, with 8 bases identical to TRBD1. V dropped 3 bases and J dropped 4; count of bases not matched to a gene: 2. CDR1 is MGHRA and CDR2 is YSYEKL in the germline V gene. CDR3 size: 14 residues. CDR3 bases: TGCGCCAGCAGCCACGGACAGGGTAATCAGCCCCAGCATTTT. Translated, it gives CASSHGQGNQPQHF.

This clonotype was detected only a few times. J is TRBJ1-2 and V is TRBV5-1, with 9 bases fitting TRBD1. The CDR3 extends over 15 amino acids. From germline, CDR1 is SGHRS and CDR2 YFSETQ. V shed 4 bases, J shed 2 bases, and the junction held 6 bases outside the gene matches. The CDR3, as DNA: TGCGCCAGCAGCCCGGAAGGACAGGGGAACTATGGCTACACCTTC. This gives the protein CASSPEGQGNYGYTF.

This clonotype was seen only a few times. V usage is TRBV27 and J usage is TRBJ2-2; D might be TRBD1 or TRBD2, each matching 5 bases. The CDR3 totals 16 residues. V gave up 0 bases and J gave up 3 bases, with 11 bases separating them. Looked up from germline, CDR1 is MNHEY and CDR2 is SMNVEV (reference sequence). The CDR3 is CASSLSGTPHTGELFF. The CDR3 nucleotides read TGTGCCAGCAGTTTATCCGGGACGCCTCACACCGGGGAGCTGTTTTTT.

The chain couples TRBV12-3 or TRBV12-4 to TRBJ1-4, with D maybe TRBD1 (6 bases). The CDR3 covers 15 residues. Trimming cost V 7 bases and J 2 bases, with 14 bases left between them. The DNA for the CDR3 is TGTGCCAGCAATTACGGGGGGCCCACTAATGAAAAACTGTTTTTT. It is translated as CASNYGGPTNEKLFF.

The V and J genes are TRBV18 and TRBJ2-5, with TRBD2 identical over 7 bases. The V and J ends lost 0 bases and 2 bases, in that order; junction bases with no gene match: 3. This CDR3 is built from 15 residues. CDR1 and CDR2 from the germline V gene are KGHSH and LQKENI. The CDR3 sequence is CASSPPAGVQETQYF. Here the CDR3 DNA reads TGTGCCAGCTCACCACCGGCGGGGGTTCAAGAGACCCAGTACTTC.

This chain uses TRBV14 with TRBJ1-4; no definite D call. Germline loops: CDR1 SGHDN, CDR2 FVKESK. The V end lost 2 bases, the J end lost 11 bases, and 9 bases lay between the germline ends. This CDR3 comprises 12 residues. The CDR3 nucleotides are TGTGCCAGCAGCCAACTTTCGGAGAAACTGTTTTTT. Translated, it gives CASSQLSEKLFF.

This clonotype has just a few counts. The chain couples TRBV6-5 to TRBJ1-4, with D possibly TRBD1 on 5 matching bases. V was pared by 1 base and J by 0 bases, with 6 bases between. This CDR3 region has 15 residues. CDR1 MNHEY and CDR2 SVGAGI come from the germline V gene. CDR3 sequence: CASSYLGATNEKLFF. DNA of the CDR3: TGTGCCAGCAGTTACTTAGGGGCAACTAATGAAAAACTGTTTTTT.

This clonotype occurred a few times. The V gene is TRBV27, the J gene TRBJ2-3; D is possibly TRBD2 (6 bases). From germline, CDR1 is MNHEY and CDR2 SMNVEV (reference sequence). Trimming left V 6 bases short and J 2 bases short, with 15 bases between. The CDR3 loop spans 15 amino acids. The CDR3 sequence: CASSLWGLSTDTQYF. For the CDR3, the DNA is TGTGCCAGCAGCCTCTGGGGACTTTCCACAGATACGCAGTATTTT.

This clonotype has ten or more counts. The chain joins TRBV3-1 to TRBJ1-2; D not resolved. Trimming shortened V by 4 bases and J by 10 bases, and 13 bases separated the two germline ends. The CDR3 is 12 amino acids. Germline values: CDR1 LGHDT, CDR2 YNNKEL (reference sequence). CDR3 residues: CASSLRAGNYTF. CDR3 sequence (DNA): TGTGCCAGCAGCCTCCGGGCTGGGAACTACACCTTC.

V usage is TRBV7-2 and J usage is TRBJ1-1; unclear D gene. The germline CDR1 and CDR2 sequences are SGHTA and FQGNSA. CDR3 length: 15 amino acids. The V and J ends lost 2 bases and 10 bases respectively, with 20 bases between them. The CDR3 here is CASSLNVIRTSGAFF. The CDR3 coding sequence is TGTGCCAGCAGCTTAAATGTTATAAGGACCTCCGGAGCTTTCTTT.

This clonotype was observed a handful of times. J is TRBJ1-5 and V is TRBV6-2 or TRBV6-3, with D perhaps matching TRBD1 (5 bases). Germline V CDR1 and CDR2: MNHEY, SVGEGT. The CDR3 runs 15 residues. V was pared by 6 bases and J by 1 base, with 13 bases between. For the CDR3, the DNA is TGTGCCAGCAGCGCCGCCGGGGGAAGCAATCAGCCCCAGCATTTT. Protein sequence: CASSAAGGSNQPQHF.